A single sample is the source of the 24 T cell receptor beta chains below, sequenced in a study of identical twins. TCRdb fed the 5' RACE reads into MiXCR, producing one record per CDR3 protein. The data contain approximately 260,000 distinct CDR3 sequences, 11% to 15% of them seen just once; the ten biggest clones take up 8.5% to 10%. The sample taken for sequencing was memory (CD45RO+) T cells sorted from blood. These receptor sequences come from a woman aged 18-30 years in good health.

V is TRBV5-1 and J is TRBJ2-1; D gene unclear. Germline V gives CDR1 SGHRS, CDR2 YFSETQ. This CDR3 region has 13 residues. V was cut by 4 bases and J by 2 bases, with 7 bases left in between. This CDR3 reads CASSPRTYNEQFF. The CDR3 DNA follows: TGCGCCAGCAGCCCACGGACCTACAATGAGCAGTTCTTC.

This clonotype has a handful of counts. The chain combines TRBV30 with TRBJ1-2, with D maybe TRBD1 (6 bases). CDR1 and CDR2 (germline): GTSNPN, SVGIG (reference sequence). The CDR3 has 14 residues. The V gene lost 2 bases and the J gene lost 3 bases, with 13 bases spanning the gap. CDR3 DNA: TGTGCCTGGAGTCTACAGGGCTGGGACTATGGCTACACCTTC. Residues: CAWSLQGWDYGYTF.

The chain recombines TRBV20-1 with TRBJ2-1; maybe TRBD2 (6 bases). V shed 6 bases and J shed 5 bases, with 17 bases lying between them. This CDR3 region has 14 residues. Per the germline V gene, CDR1 is DFQATT and CDR2 is SNEGSKA (reference sequence). CDR3 DNA sequence: TGCAGTGCCCAAACGCCGGGACTCGACAATGAGCAGTTCTTC. Translating it yields CSAQTPGLDNEQFF.

V gene TRBV20-1 combines with J gene TRBJ2-6; perhaps TRBD1 as D (6 bases). V lost 3 bases, J lost 6 bases, and 9 bases lay in between. This CDR3 region has 13 residues. Germline CDR1 is DFQATT and CDR2 is SNEGSKA (reference sequence). In DNA form, the CDR3 reads TGCAGTGCTAGCAGGGGAACGGCCAACGTCCTGACTTTC. Protein sequence: CSASRGTANVLTF.

The J gene is TRBJ2-3, the V gene TRBV7-2; TRBD1 or TRBD2 may be the D gene (5 bases each). This CDR3 spans 15 amino acids. The germline V gene encodes CDR1 SGHTA and CDR2 FQGNSA. Trimming removed 2 bases at V and 2 bases at J, with 11 bases between. For the CDR3, the DNA is TGTGCCAGCAGCTTAATGAGGGGATCCACAGATACGCAGTATTTT. Its protein is CASSLMRGSTDTQYF.

J is TRBJ2-7 and V is TRBV30; D may match TRBD1 or TRBD2 (5 bases each). Germline lookup yields CDR1 GTSNPN and CDR2 SVGIG (reference sequence). CDR3 length equals 14 residues. Trimming left V 2 bases short and J 0 bases short, with 11 bases between. CDR3 protein: CAWSRGRSSYEQYF. In nucleotides, the CDR3 is TGTGCCTGGAGTCGGGGACGGAGCTCCTACGAGCAGTACTTC.

This clonotype was found a few times. CDR3 DNA: TGCAGTGCTCCCGAGGCGGGACTACGCACAGATACGCAGTATTTT. Translating it yields CSAPEAGLRTDTQYF. This rearrangement joins TRBV20-1 to TRBJ2-3; 7 nucleotides line up with TRBD2. Trimming took 5 bases from V and 1 from J; bases not matched to a gene: 9. The CDR3 sequence is 15 residues long. Germline lookup yields CDR1 DFQATT and CDR2 SNEGSKA (reference sequence).

This clonotype was observed a handful of times. The chain links TRBV5-1 to TRBJ1-2; no clear D gene. This CDR3 region has 12 residues. Trimming cost V 4 bases and J 7 bases, with 11 bases left between them. The germline gives CDR1 SGHRS, CDR2 YFSETQ. The CDR3 coding sequence is TGCGCCAGCAGCACGGGCAGGTCTGGCTACACCTTC. Translating gives CASSTGRSGYTF.

The CDR3 DNA reads TGCGCCAGCAGCAGTAGCGGGAGTTCCTCAGATACGCAGTATTTT. This encodes CASSSSGSSSDTQYF. This sequence joins TRBV5-1 and TRBJ2-3; 9 bases are shared with TRBD2. V was pared by 4 bases and J by 4 bases, with 7 bases of the junction left unmatched. This CDR3 spans 15 amino acids. Germline values: CDR1 SGHRS, CDR2 YFSETQ. The full variable domain, its missing parts supplied by reference TRBV5-1 and TRBJ2-3, is KAGVTQTPRYLIKTRGQQVTLSCSPISGHRSVSWYQQTPGQGLQFLFEYFSETQRNKGNFPGRFSGRQFSNSRSEMNVSTLELGDSALYLCASSSSGSSSDTQYFGPGTRLTVL.

This clonotype was observed a handful of times. The chain joins TRBV6-2 or TRBV6-3 to TRBJ1-1, with 7 bases matching TRBD1. CDR1 MNHEY and CDR2 SVGEGT come from the germline V gene. V lost 2 bases, J lost 5 bases, and 8 bases stayed unmatched. The CDR3 is made up of 15 amino acids. The CDR3 DNA reads TGTGCCAGCAGTTACCTGAGACAGGGTGGAACTGAAGCTTTCTTT. Protein product: CASSYLRQGGTEAFF.

The genes are TRBV6-1 and TRBJ2-5; 7 bases align to TRBD2. The CDR3 has 15 amino acids. From germline, CDR1 is MNHNS and CDR2 SASEGT. Unmatched junction bases numbered 11, after V lost 9 bases and J lost 1 base. CDR3 DNA: TGTGCCAGTGGTGTGGGGGGGACGACCCAAGAGACCCAGTACTTC. It is translated as CASGVGGTTQETQYF.

This clonotype was counted between two and nine times. The chain joins TRBV10-3 to TRBJ2-3, with TRBD2 as a possible D gene (6 bases). The V end lost 0 bases, the J end lost 7 bases, and 14 bases lay between the germline ends. The CDR3 length is 15 residues. Germline V gives CDR1 ENHRY, CDR2 SYGVKD. CDR3 amino acids: CAISESRGSGYTQYF. DNA of the CDR3: TGTGCCATCAGTGAGTCGCGGGGTAGCGGATATACGCAGTATTTT.

This clonotype was observed a few times. The chain couples TRBV19 to TRBJ2-3; 9 bases match TRBD1. The CDR3 is 14 residues long. The V gene's germline CDR1 is LNHDA and CDR2 SQIVND (reference sequence). V dropped 9 bases and J dropped 6; count of bases not matched to a gene: 10. In nucleotides, the CDR3 is TGTGCCAGCCATCGGACAGGGGCCGCGGATACGCAGTATTTT. Protein: CASHRTGAADTQYF.

This clonotype was seen repeatedly, ten times or more. V usage is TRBV5-1 and J usage is TRBJ2-4; unclear D gene. The V gene lost 2 bases and the J gene lost 8 bases, with 11 bases spanning the gap. The length of the CDR3 is 13 residues. Germline V lookup: CDR1 SGHRS, CDR2 YFSETQ. CDR3 nucleotide sequence: TGCGCCAGCAGCTTTGCACATACGGACATTCAGTACTTC. Protein product: CASSFAHTDIQYF.

This clonotype was counted between two and nine times. The chain joins TRBV27 to TRBJ2-2, with a weak D call TRBD2 (5 bases). The CDR3 sequence is 13 residues long. Trimming pared 8 bases from V and 4 bases from J, leaving 11 bases between. From germline, CDR1 is MNHEY and CDR2 SMNVEV (reference sequence). This CDR3 reads CASRRGFTGELFF. CDR3 nucleotides: TGTGCCAGCCGACGAGGGTTCACCGGGGAGCTGTTTTTT.

This clonotype has only a few counts. V is TRBV7-2 and J is TRBJ2-7; possible D gene TRBD2, 5 bases. Germline loops: CDR1 SGHTA, CDR2 FQGNSA. The CDR3 totals 13 residues. V was cut by 6 bases and J by 6 bases, with 15 bases left in between. The CDR3 spells CASRTDPRGEQYF. The CDR3 bases are TGTGCCAGCAGAACCGACCCTCGGGGCGAGCAGTACTTC.

The chain uses TRBV5-1 and TRBJ2-7; D is tentatively TRBD1 or TRBD2 (5 bases each). Trimming removed 4 bases from V and 6 bases from J, with 20 bases in between. CDR1 SGHRS and CDR2 YFSETQ come from the germline V gene. The length of the CDR3 is 15 residues. CDR3 residues: CASSPPGPASGEQYF. CDR3 nucleotides: TGCGCCAGCAGCCCTCCGGGGCCCGCTTCGGGCGAGCAGTACTTC.

The genes are TRBV16 and TRBJ2-1; D not certain. The V and J ends lost 0 bases and 8 bases respectively, with 11 bases between them. From germline, CDR1 is KGHSY and CDR2 FQNENV. The CDR3 spans 14 residues. CDR3 loop: CASSQSSTVDEQFF. The CDR3 region has the DNA TGTGCCAGCAGCCAATCGTCCACAGTTGATGAGCAGTTCTTC.

This clonotype came up a few times. The chain joins TRBV5-5 to TRBJ1-6, with a possible D match to TRBD1 (5 bases). V lost 0 bases to trimming and J lost 10 bases, with 14 bases between them. CDR3 size: 15 residues. From germline, CDR1 is SGHKS and CDR2 YYEKEE (reference sequence). This chain's CDR3 is CASSLEAGARSPLHF. As DNA, the CDR3 is TGTGCCAGCAGCTTGGAGGCTGGGGCGAGGTCACCCCTCCACTTT. Variable domain in full (rest from reference TRBV5-5 and TRBJ1-6): DAGVTQSPTHLIKTRGQQVTLRCSPISGHKSVSWYQQVLGQGPQFIFQYYEKEERGRGNFPDRFSARQFPNYSSELNVNALLLGDSALYLCASSLEAGARSPLHFGNGTRLTVT.

This chain joins TRBV3-1 and TRBJ2-5; 8 bases fit TRBD2. The CDR3 loop spans 16 amino acids. Germline CDR1 is LGHDT and CDR2 is YNNKEL (reference sequence). After removal of 3 bases from V and 1 base from J, the junction contained 7 bases not matched to a gene. The CDR3 region is CASSQPGLGSQETQYF. CDR3 nucleotides: TGTGCCAGCAGCCAGCCGGGACTAGGGTCCCAAGAGACCCAGTACTTC.

This clonotype appeared a few times. The chain links TRBV12-3 or TRBV12-4 to TRBJ1-2, with 10 bases aligning to TRBD1. V shed 7 bases and J 2 bases; nucleotides not matched to a gene: 4. The CDR3 length is 14 residues. CDR3 protein: CASTLGQGNYGYTF. The CDR3 DNA sequence: TGTGCCAGCACCCTGGGACAGGGGAACTATGGCTACACCTTC.

The rearrangement joins TRBV5-6 to TRBJ2-2; 7 nucleotides match TRBD2. After removal of 4 bases from V and 4 bases from J, the junction contained 7 bases not matched to a gene. Germline-derived CDR1 and CDR2 are SGHDT and YYEEEE. The CDR3 runs 15 residues. CDR3 region: CASSQTSVGTGELFF. In nucleotides, the CDR3 is TGTGCCAGCAGCCAAACTAGCGTGGGCACCGGGGAGCTGTTTTTT.

This clonotype was seen many times. The chain employs TRBV10-2 and TRBJ2-5; 7 nucleotides match TRBD1. The CDR3 spans 15 residues. V lost 3 bases to trimming and J lost 2 bases; unmatched junction nucleotides: 6. The germline V gene has CDR1 WSHSY and CDR2 SAAADI. The CDR3 DNA follows: TGCGCCAGCAGTGATATGGGGACAGCTCAAGAGACCCAGTACTTC. Translated, it gives CASSDMGTAQETQYF.

This clonotype has at least ten counts. V is TRBV2 and J is TRBJ1-2, with a possible D match to TRBD1 (5 bases). V lost 7 bases to trimming and J lost 4 bases, with 10 bases between them. This CDR3 has 12 residues. Germline-derived CDR1 and CDR2 are SNHLY and FYNNEI. CDR3 in DNA: TGTGCCAGCAACGACCAGGGCTATGGCTACACCTTC. This sequence encodes CASNDQGYGYTF.